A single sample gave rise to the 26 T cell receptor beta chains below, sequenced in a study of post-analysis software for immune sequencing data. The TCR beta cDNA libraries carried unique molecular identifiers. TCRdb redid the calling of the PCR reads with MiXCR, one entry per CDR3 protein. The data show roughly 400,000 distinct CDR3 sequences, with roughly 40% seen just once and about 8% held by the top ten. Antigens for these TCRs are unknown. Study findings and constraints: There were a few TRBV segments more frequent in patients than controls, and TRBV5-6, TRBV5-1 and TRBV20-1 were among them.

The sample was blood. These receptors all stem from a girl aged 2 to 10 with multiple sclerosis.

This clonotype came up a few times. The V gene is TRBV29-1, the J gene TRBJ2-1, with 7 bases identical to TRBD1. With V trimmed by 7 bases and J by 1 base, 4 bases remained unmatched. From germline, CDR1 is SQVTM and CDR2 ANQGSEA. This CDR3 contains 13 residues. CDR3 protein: CSAYRGSYNEQFF. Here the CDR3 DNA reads TGCAGCGCCTACAGGGGTTCCTACAATGAGCAGTTCTTC.

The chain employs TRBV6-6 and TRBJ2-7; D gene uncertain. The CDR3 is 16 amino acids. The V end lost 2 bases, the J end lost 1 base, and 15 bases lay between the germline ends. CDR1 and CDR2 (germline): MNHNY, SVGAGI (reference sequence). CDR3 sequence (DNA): TGTGCCAGCAGTTACGGGATCGTTCCCCGTTCCTACGAGCAGTACTTC. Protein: CASSYGIVPRSYEQYF.

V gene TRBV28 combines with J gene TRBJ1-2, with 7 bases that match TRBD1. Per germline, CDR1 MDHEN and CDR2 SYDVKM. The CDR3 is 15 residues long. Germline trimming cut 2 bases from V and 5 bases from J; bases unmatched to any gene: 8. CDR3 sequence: CASSLRDSVFYGYTF. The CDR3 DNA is TGTGCCAGCAGTTTAAGGGACAGCGTTTTTTATGGCTACACCTTC.

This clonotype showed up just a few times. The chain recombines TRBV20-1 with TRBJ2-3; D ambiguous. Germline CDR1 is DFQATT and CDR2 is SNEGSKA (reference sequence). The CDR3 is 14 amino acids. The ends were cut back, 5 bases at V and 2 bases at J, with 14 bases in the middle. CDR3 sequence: CSAPEKAPTDTQYF. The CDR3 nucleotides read TGCAGTGCTCCCGAGAAGGCGCCCACAGATACGCAGTATTTT.

CDR3: CASSAGVSSNQPQHF. The CDR3 DNA follows: TGTGCCAGCAGTGCCGGGGTGAGTAGCAATCAGCCCCAGCATTTT. The chain couples TRBV6-2 or TRBV6-3 to TRBJ1-5; D call uncertain. The ends were cut back, 5 bases at V and 0 bases at J, with 11 bases in the middle. Per germline, CDR1 MNHEY and CDR2 SVGEGT. The CDR3 is 15 amino acids.

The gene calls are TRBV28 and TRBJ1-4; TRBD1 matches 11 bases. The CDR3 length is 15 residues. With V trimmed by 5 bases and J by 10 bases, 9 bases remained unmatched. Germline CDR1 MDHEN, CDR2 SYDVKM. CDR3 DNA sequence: TGTGCCAGCAGTCCTCCGGGACAGGGGGAAGGAAAACTGTTTTTT. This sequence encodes CASSPPGQGEGKLFF.

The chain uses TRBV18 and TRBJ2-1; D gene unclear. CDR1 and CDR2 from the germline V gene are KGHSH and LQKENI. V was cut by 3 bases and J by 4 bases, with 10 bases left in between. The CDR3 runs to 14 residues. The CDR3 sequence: CASSPRRTYNEQFF. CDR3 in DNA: TGTGCCAGCTCACCGCGGCGGACGTACAATGAGCAGTTCTTC.

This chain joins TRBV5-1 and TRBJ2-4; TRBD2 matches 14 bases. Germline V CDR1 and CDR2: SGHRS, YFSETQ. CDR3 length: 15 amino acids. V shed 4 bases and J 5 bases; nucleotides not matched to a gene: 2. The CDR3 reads CASSRTSGGQNIQYF. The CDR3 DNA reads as TGCGCCAGCAGCAGGACTAGCGGGGGGCAAAACATTCAGTACTTC.

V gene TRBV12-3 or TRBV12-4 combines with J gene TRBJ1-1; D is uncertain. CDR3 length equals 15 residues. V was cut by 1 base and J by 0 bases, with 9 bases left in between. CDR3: CASSLGVRLNTEAFF. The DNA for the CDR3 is TGTGCCAGCAGTTTAGGTGTCCGCTTGAACACTGAAGCTTTCTTT.

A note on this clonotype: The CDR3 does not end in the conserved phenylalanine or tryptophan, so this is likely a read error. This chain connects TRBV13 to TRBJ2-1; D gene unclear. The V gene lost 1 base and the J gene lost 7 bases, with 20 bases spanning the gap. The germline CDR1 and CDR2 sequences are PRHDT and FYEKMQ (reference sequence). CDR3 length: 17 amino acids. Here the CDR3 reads CASSLARWPRPLNEQFL. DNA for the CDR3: TGTGCCAGCAGCTTAGCGAGGTGGCCGAGACCCTTAAATGAGCAGTTCTTA.

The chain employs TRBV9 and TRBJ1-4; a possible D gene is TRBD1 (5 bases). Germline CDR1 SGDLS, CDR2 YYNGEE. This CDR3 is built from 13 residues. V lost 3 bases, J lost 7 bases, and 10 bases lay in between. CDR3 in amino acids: CASSAGGREKLFF. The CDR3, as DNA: TGTGCCAGCAGCGCCGGGGGTCGTGAAAAACTGTTTTTT. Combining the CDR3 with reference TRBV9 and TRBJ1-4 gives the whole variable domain DSGVTQTPKHLITATGQRVTLRCSPRSGDLSVYWYQQSLDQGLQFLIQYYNGEERAKGNILERFSAQQFPDLHSELNLSSLELGDSALYFCASSAGGREKLFFGSGTQLSVL.

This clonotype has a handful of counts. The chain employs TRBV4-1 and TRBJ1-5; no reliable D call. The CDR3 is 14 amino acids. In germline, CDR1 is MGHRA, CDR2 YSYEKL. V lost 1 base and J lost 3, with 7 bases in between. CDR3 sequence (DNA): TGCGCCAGCAGCCAAGTGGGAACCAATCAGCCCCAGCATTTT. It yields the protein CASSQVGTNQPQHF.

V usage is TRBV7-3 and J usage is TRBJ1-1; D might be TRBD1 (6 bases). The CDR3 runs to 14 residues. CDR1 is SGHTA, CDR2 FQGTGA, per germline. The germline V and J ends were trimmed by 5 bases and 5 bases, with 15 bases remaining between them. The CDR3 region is CASSLSGGATEAFF. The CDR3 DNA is TGTGCCAGCAGCCTCAGCGGGGGGGCGACTGAAGCTTTCTTT.

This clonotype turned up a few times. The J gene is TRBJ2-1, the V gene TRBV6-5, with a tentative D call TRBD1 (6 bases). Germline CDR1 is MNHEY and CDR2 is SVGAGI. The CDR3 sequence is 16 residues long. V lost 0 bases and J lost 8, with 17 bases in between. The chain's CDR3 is CASSYSRGRGVDEQFF. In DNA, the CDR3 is TGTGCCAGCAGTTACTCGAGAGGCAGGGGTGTTGATGAGCAGTTCTTC.

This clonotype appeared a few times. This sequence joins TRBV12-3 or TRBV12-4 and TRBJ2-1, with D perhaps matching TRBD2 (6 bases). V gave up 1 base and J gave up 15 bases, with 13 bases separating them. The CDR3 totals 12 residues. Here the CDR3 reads CASSLGAGLGFF. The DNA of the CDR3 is TGTGCCAGCAGTTTAGGCGCGGGACTGGGGTTCTTC.

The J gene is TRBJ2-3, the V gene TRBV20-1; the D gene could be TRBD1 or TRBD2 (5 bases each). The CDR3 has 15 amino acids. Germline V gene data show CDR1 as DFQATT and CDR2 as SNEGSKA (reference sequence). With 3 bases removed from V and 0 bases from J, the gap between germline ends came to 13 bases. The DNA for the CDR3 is TGCAGTGCTAGTCAGGGACCCCTCAGCACAGATACGCAGTATTTT. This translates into CSASQGPLSTDTQYF.

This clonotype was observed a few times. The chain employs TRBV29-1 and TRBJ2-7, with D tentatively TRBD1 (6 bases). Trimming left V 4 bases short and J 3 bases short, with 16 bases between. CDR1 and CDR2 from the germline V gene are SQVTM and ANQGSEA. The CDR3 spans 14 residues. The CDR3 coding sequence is TGCAGCGTTGGTGGGGGCCCATCCTACTACGAGCAGTACTTC. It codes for CSVGGGPSYYEQYF.

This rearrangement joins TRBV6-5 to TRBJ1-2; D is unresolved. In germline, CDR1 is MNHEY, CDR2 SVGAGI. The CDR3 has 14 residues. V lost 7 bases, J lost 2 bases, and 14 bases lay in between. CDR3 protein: CASTLGPGNYGYTF. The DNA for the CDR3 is TGTGCCAGCACCCTCGGACCCGGCAACTATGGCTACACCTTC.

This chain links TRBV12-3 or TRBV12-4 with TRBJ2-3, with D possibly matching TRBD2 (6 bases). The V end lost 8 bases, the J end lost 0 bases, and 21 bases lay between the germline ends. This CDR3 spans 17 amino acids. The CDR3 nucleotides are TGTGCCAGCGCCGTCGCGAGTGGGGGACTGAGCACAGATACGCAGTATTTT. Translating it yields CASAVASGGLSTDTQYF.

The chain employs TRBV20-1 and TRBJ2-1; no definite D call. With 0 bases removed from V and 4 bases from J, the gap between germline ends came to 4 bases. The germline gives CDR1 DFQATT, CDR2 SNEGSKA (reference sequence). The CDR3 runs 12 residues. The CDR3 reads CSARELYNEQFF. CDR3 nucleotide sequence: TGCAGTGCTAGAGAACTGTACAATGAGCAGTTCTTC.

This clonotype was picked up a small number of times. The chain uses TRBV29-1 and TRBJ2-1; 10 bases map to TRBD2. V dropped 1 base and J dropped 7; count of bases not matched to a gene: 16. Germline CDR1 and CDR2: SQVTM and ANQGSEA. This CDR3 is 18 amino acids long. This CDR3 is CSVEGQPLSSGSYNEQFF. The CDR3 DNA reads TGCAGCGTTGAAGGTCAACCTCTCTCTAGCGGGAGCTATAATGAGCAGTTCTTC.

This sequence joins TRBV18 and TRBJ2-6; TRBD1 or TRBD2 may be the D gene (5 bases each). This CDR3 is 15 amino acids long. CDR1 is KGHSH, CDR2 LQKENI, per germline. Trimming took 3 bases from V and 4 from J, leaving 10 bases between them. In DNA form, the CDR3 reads TGTGCCAGCTCACCCCCAGGGACCGGGGCCAACGTCCTGACTTTC. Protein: CASSPPGTGANVLTF. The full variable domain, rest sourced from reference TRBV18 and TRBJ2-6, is NAGVMQNPRHLVRRRGQEARLRCSPMKGHSHVYWYRQLPEEGLKFMVYLQKENIIDESGMPKERFSAEFPKEGPSILRIQQVVRGDSAAYFCASSPPGTGANVLTFGAGSRLTVL.

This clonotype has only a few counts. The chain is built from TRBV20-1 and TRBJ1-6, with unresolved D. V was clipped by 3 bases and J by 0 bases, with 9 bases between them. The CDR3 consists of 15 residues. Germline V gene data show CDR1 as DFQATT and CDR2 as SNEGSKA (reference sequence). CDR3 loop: CSARGTVSYNSPLHF. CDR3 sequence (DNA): TGCAGTGCTAGGGGAACGGTCTCCTATAATTCACCCCTCCACTTT.

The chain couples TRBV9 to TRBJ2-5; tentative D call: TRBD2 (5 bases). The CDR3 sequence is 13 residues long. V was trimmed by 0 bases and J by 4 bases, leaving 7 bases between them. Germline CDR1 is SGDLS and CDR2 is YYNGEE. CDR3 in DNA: TGTGCCAGCAGCGTAGGAGGGATAGAGACCCAGTACTTC. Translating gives CASSVGGIETQYF.

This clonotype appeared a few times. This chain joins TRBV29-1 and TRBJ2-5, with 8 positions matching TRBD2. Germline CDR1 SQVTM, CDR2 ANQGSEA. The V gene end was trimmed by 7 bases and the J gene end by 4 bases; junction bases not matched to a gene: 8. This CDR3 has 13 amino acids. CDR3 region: CSAGPGGAETQYF. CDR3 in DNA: TGCAGCGCTGGTCCGGGAGGGGCAGAGACCCAGTACTTC.

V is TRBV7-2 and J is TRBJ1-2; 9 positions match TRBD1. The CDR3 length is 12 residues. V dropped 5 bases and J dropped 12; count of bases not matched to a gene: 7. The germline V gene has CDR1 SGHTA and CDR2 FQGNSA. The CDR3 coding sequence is TGTGCCAGCAGCGTCCCGGGACAGGGTAACACCTTC. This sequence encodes CASSVPGQGNTF.